This TCR beta chain was captured in a study of cytomegalovirus exposure and HLA in healthy donors. For the study at large: One earlier analysis, a look at about 179 million T cells, found some 100 million unique TCR beta sequences.

This clone occurred once. Its antigen is undetermined. The PCR ran on 60 Vbeta and 13 Jbeta primers. Clones were sequenced by immunoSEQ multiplex PCR, and TCRdb holds only the in-frame ones, with some missing. The sample holds 250,000 to 350,000 clones, roughly 85% seen once. Study-wide results and limits: Later on, an analysis showed TCR association rates differing by HLA locus, with DRB1 the most and HLA-C the fewest. TRBV6-2, TRBV6-3 and some other V segments were excluded as indistinguishable.

From germline, CDR1 is SGHNT and CDR2 YYREEE (reference sequence). CDR3 length: 15 amino acids. J gave up 0 bases and V 3 bases, and 3 bases lay outside the gene matches. The sequenced sample was PBMCs. The V and J genes are TRBV5-4 and TRBJ2-1, with 7 bases matching TRBD2. The sequence derives from a middle-aged man in good health and CMV-seropositive. This CDR3 is CASSWRGSSYNEQFF. DNA of the CDR3: TGTGCCAGCAGCTGGCGGGGGAGCTCCTACAATGAGCAGTTCTTC.